The entry below describes one TCR beta chain. Its specific antigen is unknown. No base quality information exists; no much larger clone differs at one position. The data are from a study of OX40 agonist ivuxolimab in advanced cancers. With respect to the entire study: Ivuxolimab, which targeted the costimulatory receptor OX40 (CD134), was an agonistic, fully human IgG2 monoclonal antibody. Intravenous ivuxolimab was administered to patients every 2 weeks at six dose levels: 0.01, 0.1, 0.3, 1.5, 3 and 10 mg/kg. Among the roughly 50 dose-escalation patients, approximately 20 had hepatocellular carcinoma, around 15 melanoma, 9 renal cell carcinoma and 9 head and neck cancer. In the dose-escalation cohort, approximately 83% of patients were male, and the mean age was around 60 years with a range of about 20 to 80. Prior anti-PD-1, anti-PD-L1 or anti-CTLA-4 therapy was permitted, and 30% to 45% of dose-escalation patients had received checkpoint inhibitors. Partial responses occurred in three dose-escalation patients: two with cutaneous melanoma and one with hepatocellular carcinoma. The point of sequencing TCRbeta in the periphery was to test whether ivuxolimab changed TCR sequence diversity and drove clonal T-cell expansion. The monotherapy dose-escalation portion (N of about 50 patients) of the phase I ivuxolimab trial is reported in the paper.

Patients with autoimmune disease history or receiving systemic immunosuppression were excluded from the trial. Peripheral blood for TCR sequencing was collected from all dose cohorts at baseline, on cycle 4 day 1, and on cycle 7 day 1. Samples were obtained from an open-label, multicenter, first-in-human phase I dose-escalation trial of ivuxolimab. Adults with locally advanced or metastatic melanoma, renal cell carcinoma, hepatocellular carcinoma or head and neck squamous cell carcinoma were enrolled in the trial. Before TCR sequencing, CD4+ and CD8+ T cells were separately sorted from peripheral blood. Including cysteine and phenylalanine, the CDR3 has 14 amino acids. The entry retains the CDR3 DNA only, 42 bases that are in frame from base 1. Relative to germline, V is 5 bases shorter and J is 3 bases shorter, with 13 bases between their ends. The germline V gene (reference sequence) gives CDR1 as SGHAT and CDR2 as FQDESV.

Findings and caveats that apply to the study as a whole: Clonal expansion of both CD4+ and CD8+ blood T cells was observed from baseline to week 6 at doses 0.1 to 3.0 mg/kg. The antigen specificity of the peripheral T cells that underwent clonal expansion was not determined. Low levels of normalized T-cell clonal expansion were also seen in some patients who did not respond. On average, CD8+ T cells showed more expanded clones than CD4+ T cells after ivuxolimab. In the 0.1-3.0 mg/kg groups, partial responders were among the patients with the lowest normalized peripheral clonal expansion, particularly in CD8+ T cells.

Genomic DNA was isolated from the sorted cells so that the TCRbeta CDR3 region could be sequenced. The immunoSEQ Assay was used to sequence the TCRbeta CDR3 regions. Sourced from immuneACCESS, this table was stored by TCRdb with only in-frame sequences that have V and J called. A share of the clones is absent; for the studies checked, an unresolved V gene accounts for under half, and the remainder has no known explanation. The sample table records 80,000 to 130,000 clones; 90% of these occur just once. Clones ranked in the top ten supply approximately 0.31% of the sample. Source: CD4+ or CD8+ T cells sorted from blood, taken in a trial of the OX40 agonist ivuxolimab. The source is an adult with an advanced solid tumor such as melanoma, head and neck, liver or kidney cancer. This receptor chain uses TRBV11-1 and TRBJ1-2; no D gene can be assigned with confidence. This receptor has the CDR3 CASSQSTDYYGYTF. The DNA reads as follows: TGTGCCAGCAGCCAATCGACGGATTACTATGGCTACACCTTC. Reference TRBV11-1 and TRBJ1-2 genes cover what lies past the CDR3, so the full variable domain is EAEVAQSPRYKITEKSQAVAFWCDPISGHATLYWYRQILGQGPELLVQFQDESVVDDSQLPKDRFSAERLKGVDSTLKIQPAELGDSAMYLCASSQSTDYYGYTFGSGTRLTVV.